This T cell receptor beta chain was captured in a study of T cells in localized non-small cell lung cancer. General observations from the study: Because researchers sequenced only one region of the tumor, heterogeneity is still possible. Of the tissues analyzed, uninvolved adjacent lung showed maximal T cell clonality, greater than tumor. The study detected a median approximately 54 of the top 100 tumor clones in adjacent lung.

The data were produced by immunoSEQ multiplex PCR, yet TCRdb's version contains in-frame clones alone and is incomplete. The data hold about 59,000 clones, with approximately 90% observed a single time. This CDR3 contains 15 residues. Trimming removed 0 bases at V and 2 bases at J, with 9 bases between. Germline lookup yields CDR1 KGHSH and CDR2 LQKENI. Notes on this clone: The antigen remains unidentified.

This sequence originates from a man between 40 and 69 years old with stage I squamous cell lung carcinoma. The input for sequencing was peripheral blood, taken before any cancer treatment. The rearrangement links TRBV18 to TRBJ2-3; TRBD1 is a possible D gene (5 bases). Here the CDR3 reads CASSPPTVPTDTQYF. The CDR3 nucleotides read TGTGCCAGCTCACCACCGACAGTTCCCACAGATACGCAGTATTTT.